This T cell receptor beta chain was recorded in a study of shared clonotypes between healthy human individuals. The protocol was immunoSEQ multiplex PCR, while the TCRdb copy is restricted to in-frame clones and leaves out a portion. In the table there are about 700,000 clones, approximately 79% of which are singletons. Germline V CDR1 and CDR2: LNHNV, YYDKDF (reference sequence). The CDR3 length is 11 residues. Trimming took 4 bases from V and 9 from J, leaving 8 bases between them. This TCR derives from a woman in her twenties or thirties in good health. J is TRBJ2-3 and V is TRBV15; D not certain. Sequenced material: memory CD4+ T cells sorted from blood. Subset meaning: CD45RA-negative fraction. For the CDR3, the DNA is TGTGCCACCAGCATTTCGGGCACGCAGTATTTT. It codes for CATSISGTQYF.